These T cell receptor beta chains were read from a single sample in a study of OX40 agonist ivuxolimab in advanced cancers. Profiled with immunoSEQ multiplex PCR; TCRdb holds only in-frame clones, not every one. The top ten hold 2.5% to 3% of the sample, which has over 40,000 clones, 70% to 90% seen once. Sequencing was performed on CD4+ or CD8+ T cells sorted from blood, taken in a trial of the OX40 agonist ivuxolimab. The receptors were gathered from an adult with an advanced solid tumor such as melanoma, head and neck, liver or kidney cancer. The CDR3 runs from the conserved cysteine through the conserved F or W. D genes are given only for firm matches. A clone size is listed for some rows: how often the clone was seen (once, few, many), or a class if it is expanded.

d_call j_call v_call cdr3_length clone_size cdr3_aa cdr3_nt
- TRBJ1-6 TRBV7-9 15 - CASSAGSSYNSPLHF TGTGCCAGCAGCGCGGGGAGCTCCTATAATTCACCCCTCCACTTT
- TRBJ2-4 TRBV7-9 17 - CASSLEGGRSAKNIQYF TGTGCCAGCAGCTTAGAGGGGGGGCGTTCGGCCAAAAACATTCAGTACTTC
- TRBJ2-1 TRBV19 16 - CASQQTGTNPYNEQFF TGTGCCAGCCAACAGACCGGGACAAACCCCTACAATGAGCAGTTCTTC
TRBD2 TRBJ2-3 TRBV7-6 17 - CASSLARLAGMRDTQYF TGTGCCAGCAGCTTAGCGCGGCTAGCGGGAATGCGAGATACGCAGTATTTT
TRBD2 TRBJ2-1 TRBV4-1 16 - CASTSVVSGKYNEQFF TGCGCCAGCACCTCGGTGGTAAGCGGGAAATACAATGAGCAGTTCTTC
- TRBJ2-2 TRBV7-9 14 - CASSRPGVTGELFF TGTGCCAGCAGCCGACCAGGGGTTACCGGGGAGCTGTTTTTT
- TRBJ2-1 TRBV29-1 18 few CSVPDRGSGRAFYNEQFF TGCAGCGTCCCGGACAGGGGGAGCGGGAGGGCATTCTACAATGAGCAGTTCTTC
- TRBJ1-2 TRBV28 15 - CASSLGSRGSRGYTF TGTGCCAGCAGTTTAGGGTCTCGGGGCTCTCGTGGCTACACCTTC
- TRBJ2-5 TRBV6-5 11 - CASSTQETQYF TGTGCCAGCAGCACCCAAGAGACCCAGTACTTC
TRBD1 TRBJ1-2 TRBV4-1 15 - CASSPLLDRDNGYTF TGCGCCAGCAGCCCATTATTGGACAGGGACAATGGCTACACCTTC
- TRBJ1-5 TRBV5-5 15 - CASSPLPQGFQPQHF TGTGCCAGCAGCCCCCTCCCACAAGGATTTCAGCCCCAGCATTTT
- TRBJ2-7 TRBV6-6 16 - CASSYSISRQSYEQYF TGTGCCAGCAGTTACTCGATTTCCCGACAGTCCTACGAGCAGTACTTC
- TRBJ2-7 TRBV11-2 13 few CASSLQLSYEQYF TGTGCCAGCAGCTTACAGCTTTCCTACGAGCAGTACTTC
- TRBJ2-7 TRBV19 16 - CASSIEGGTSSYEQYF TGTGCCAGTAGTATAGAAGGGGGGACGAGCTCCTACGAGCAGTACTTC
- TRBJ2-1 TRBV28 15 - CASSYGGLENNEQFF TGTGCCAGCAGTTATGGGGGTCTGGAAAACAATGAGCAGTTCTTC
- TRBJ2-3 TRBV4-1 15 - CASLRDQRATDTQYF TGCGCCAGCCTAAGGGATCAGCGGGCCACAGATACGCAGTATTTT
- TRBJ2-7 TRBV4-2 14 - CASSQPGTEDEQYF TGTGCCAGCAGCCAGCCCGGGACCGAAGACGAGCAGTACTTC
- TRBJ2-7 TRBV10-3 13 - CAINREQAGEQYF TGTGCCATCAACCGGGAACAGGCGGGAGAGCAGTACTTC
TRBD1 TRBJ1-2 TRBV25-1 12 few CASRTGGSGYTF TGTGCCAGCAGGACAGGGGGCTCTGGCTACACCTTC
- TRBJ1-4 TRBV11-2 15 - CASNLRWATNEKLFF TGTGCCAGCAACTTAAGATGGGCAACTAATGAAAAACTGTTTTTT
- TRBJ2-1 TRBV11-3 13 - CASSFEVWPVLFF TGTGCCAGCAGCTTTGAGGTGTGGCCAGTCCTGTTCTTC
- TRBJ1-1 TRBV7-9 15 - CASSPLGGASTEAFF TGTGCCAGCAGCCCCCTGGGGGGGGCTAGCACTGAAGCTTTCTTT
- TRBJ2-7 TRBV11-3 13 - CASSTDRAYEQYF TGTGCCAGCAGCACGGACCGAGCCTACGAGCAGTACTTC
TRBD2 TRBJ2-5 TRBV10-2 15 - CVSSDQTSGRETQYF TGCGTCAGCAGTGATCAGACTAGCGGGAGGGAGACCCAGTACTTC
- TRBJ1-3 TRBV28 16 - CASSSWSDSSGNTIYF TGTGCCAGCAGTTCGTGGTCCGATTCCTCTGGAAACACCATATATTTT
TRBD1 TRBJ2-1 TRBV2 11 - CASSQDRVEFF TGTGCCAGCAGTCAGGACAGGGTGGAGTTCTTC
- TRBJ1-6 TRBV18 14 - CASSHRRDGSPLHF TGTGCCAGCTCACATCGACGGGACGGTTCACCCCTCCACTTT
- TRBJ2-4 TRBV19 16 - CASSPLDTRAKNIQYF TGTGCCAGTAGTCCCCTCGACACCAGGGCCAAAAACATTCAGTACTTC
- TRBJ2-5 TRBV18 14 - CASSRDGWQETQYF TGTGCCAGCTCCCGAGACGGGTGGCAAGAGACCCAGTACTTC
- TRBJ2-3 TRBV29-1 13 few CSLRIGGADTQYF TGCAGCCTGAGGATAGGCGGAGCAGATACGCAGTATTTT
- TRBJ1-2 TRBV6-1 15 once CASSERMIEGNGYTF TGTGCCAGCAGTGAACGGATGATCGAGGGGAATGGCTACACCTTC
TRBD1 TRBJ2-7 TRBV11-3 14 - CASSFGQGRQEQYF TGTGCCAGCAGCTTTGGACAGGGGCGGCAGGAGCAGTACTTC
TRBD1 TRBJ1-1 TRBV6-5 15 few CASSRPGTGGAEAFF TGTGCCAGCAGCCGTCCCGGGACAGGGGGGGCTGAAGCTTTCTTT
TRBD2 TRBJ2-7 TRBV7-9 14 - CASTLGGSSYEQYF TGTGCCAGCACCCTGGGGGGGAGCTCCTACGAGCAGTACTTC
- TRBJ1-6 TRBV28 15 - CASSVQSSYNSPLHF TGTGCCAGCAGCGTACAGAGCTCCTATAATTCACCCCTCCACTTT
- TRBJ1-4 TRBV7-2 14 - CASSRRGRDEKLFF TGTGCCAGCAGCCGCCGGGGCCGGGATGAAAAACTGTTTTTT
TRBD1 TRBJ1-3 TRBV7-9 13 - CASSLTGANTIYF TGTGCCAGCAGCTTAACAGGGGCTAACACCATATATTTT
- TRBJ1-2 TRBV19 14 - CASRRVLSGYGYTF TGTGCCAGTAGGAGGGTTTTGAGCGGCTATGGCTACACCTTC
- TRBJ2-5 TRBV7-2 15 - CASSLRGLGGETQYF TGTGCCAGCAGCTTAAGGGGTTTAGGGGGGGAGACCCAGTACTTC
TRBD2 TRBJ2-7 TRBV7-2 16 - CASSNSGLAGVYEQYF TGTGCCAGCAGCAATAGCGGACTAGCGGGAGTCTACGAGCAGTACTTC
- TRBJ2-3 TRBV13 18 - CASSLGGYGTPLTDTQYF TGTGCCAGCAGCTTAGGGGGTTACGGCACCCCTCTCACAGATACGCAGTATTTT
TRBD2 TRBJ2-2 TRBV19 17 - CASISLLARGNTGELFF TGTGCCAGTATTTCCCTACTAGCGAGAGGGAACACCGGGGAGCTGTTTTTT
- TRBJ2-5 TRBV5-1 11 few CASSLEETQYF TGCGCCAGCAGCTTGGAAGAGACCCAGTACTTC
- TRBJ1-4 TRBV6-5 13 few CASRYSVEEKLFF TGTGCCAGCAGGTATTCGGTTGAGGAAAAACTGTTTTTT
- TRBJ2-1 TRBV21-1 17 - CASSKSKREGPWGEQFF TGTGCCAGCAGCAAGTCTAAGCGGGAGGGCCCCTGGGGTGAGCAGTTCTTC
- TRBJ1-2 TRBV28 14 once CASSTTGTVNGYTF TGTGCCAGCAGCACTACCGGGACGGTGAATGGCTACACCTTC
- TRBJ1-2 TRBV7-2 15 - CASSSEGTIISGYTF TGTGCCAGCAGCTCCGAAGGGACGATAATCTCTGGCTACACCTTC
TRBD2 TRBJ2-7 TRBV28 14 - CASGGLAGVSEQYF TGTGCCAGCGGGGGACTAGCGGGAGTAAGCGAGCAGTACTTC
- TRBJ1-2 TRBV28 15 - CASSFMGRLNYGYTF TGTGCCAGCAGTTTTATGGGGCGACTAAACTATGGCTACACCTTC
- TRBJ1-2 TRBV29-1 13 - CSVWTSTNYGYTF TGCAGCGTTTGGACGAGTACTAACTATGGCTACACCTTC
- TRBJ2-7 TRBV10-1 14 - CATPLGTYSYEQYF TGCGCCACCCCCCTAGGGACATACTCCTACGAGCAGTACTTC
- TRBJ1-1 TRBV5-1 13 - CASSLSGYTEAFF TGCGCCAGCAGCTTGAGCGGTTACACTGAAGCTTTCTTT
TRBD2 TRBJ2-7 TRBV18 16 - CASSPLNGRATYEQYF TGTGCCAGCTCACCCCTAAACGGGAGGGCCACCTACGAGCAGTACTTC
TRBD1 TRBJ1-2 TRBV25-1 14 - CASALGTGGRGYTF TGTGCCAGCGCCCTTGGGACAGGGGGCAGAGGCTACACCTTC